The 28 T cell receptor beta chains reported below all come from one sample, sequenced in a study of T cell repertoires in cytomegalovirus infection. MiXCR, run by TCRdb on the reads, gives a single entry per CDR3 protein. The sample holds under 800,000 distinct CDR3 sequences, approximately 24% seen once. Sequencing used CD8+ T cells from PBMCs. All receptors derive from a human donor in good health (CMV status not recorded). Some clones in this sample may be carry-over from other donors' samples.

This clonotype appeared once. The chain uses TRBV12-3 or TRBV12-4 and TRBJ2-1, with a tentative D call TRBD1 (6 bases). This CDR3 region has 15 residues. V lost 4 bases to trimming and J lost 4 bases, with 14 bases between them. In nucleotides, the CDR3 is TGTGCCAGCAGTTCACCAGGGGACATATACAATGAGCAGTTCTTC. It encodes CASSSPGDIYNEQFF.

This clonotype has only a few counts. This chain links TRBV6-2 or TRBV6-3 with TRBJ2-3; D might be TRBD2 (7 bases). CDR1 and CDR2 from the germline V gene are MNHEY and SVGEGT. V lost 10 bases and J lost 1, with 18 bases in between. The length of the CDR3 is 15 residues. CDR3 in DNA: TGTGCCACCTTGATAGGGGGGGAGGGCACAGATACGCAGTATTTT. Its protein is CATLIGGEGTDTQYF.

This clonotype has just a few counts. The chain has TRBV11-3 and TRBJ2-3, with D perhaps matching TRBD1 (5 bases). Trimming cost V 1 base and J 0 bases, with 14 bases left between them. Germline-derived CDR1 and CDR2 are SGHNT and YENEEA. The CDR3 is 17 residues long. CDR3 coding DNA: TGTGCCAGCAGCTTAGTGCGAATCGACAGCAGCACAGATACGCAGTATTTT. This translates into CASSLVRIDSSTDTQYF.

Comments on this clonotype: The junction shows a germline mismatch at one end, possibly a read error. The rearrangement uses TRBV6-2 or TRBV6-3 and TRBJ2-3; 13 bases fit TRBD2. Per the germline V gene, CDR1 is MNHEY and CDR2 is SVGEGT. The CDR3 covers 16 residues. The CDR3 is CASRSTGTSGTDTRYF. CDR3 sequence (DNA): TGTGCCAGCAGATCCACCGGGACTAGCGGGACAGATACGCGGTATTTT.

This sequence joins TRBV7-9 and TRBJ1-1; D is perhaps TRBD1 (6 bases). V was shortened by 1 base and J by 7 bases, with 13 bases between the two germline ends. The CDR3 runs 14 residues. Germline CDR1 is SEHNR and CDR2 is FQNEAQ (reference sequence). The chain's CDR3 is CASSLDGTRSEAFF. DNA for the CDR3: TGTGCCAGCAGCTTAGACGGGACAAGGAGTGAAGCTTTCTTT.

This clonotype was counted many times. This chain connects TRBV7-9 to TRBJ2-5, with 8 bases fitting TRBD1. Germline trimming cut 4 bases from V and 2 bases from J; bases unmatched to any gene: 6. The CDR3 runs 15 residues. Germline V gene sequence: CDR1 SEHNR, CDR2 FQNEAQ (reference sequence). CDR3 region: CASSSWTGSQETQYF. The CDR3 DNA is TGTGCCAGCAGCTCCTGGACAGGGTCACAAGAGACCCAGTACTTC.

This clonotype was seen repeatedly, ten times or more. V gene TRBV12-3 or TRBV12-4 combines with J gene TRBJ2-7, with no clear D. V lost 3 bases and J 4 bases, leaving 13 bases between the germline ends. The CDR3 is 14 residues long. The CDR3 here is CASSFSQTNYEQYF. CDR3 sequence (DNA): TGTGCCAGCAGTTTCTCACAGACAAATTACGAGCAGTACTTC.

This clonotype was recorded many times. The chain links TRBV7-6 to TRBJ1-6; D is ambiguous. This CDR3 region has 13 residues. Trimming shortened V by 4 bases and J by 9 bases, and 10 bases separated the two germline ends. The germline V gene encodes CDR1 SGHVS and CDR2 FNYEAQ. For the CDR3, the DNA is TGTGCCAGCAGCTCGAGTAGTGGTTCACCCCTCCACTTT. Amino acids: CASSSSSGSPLHF.

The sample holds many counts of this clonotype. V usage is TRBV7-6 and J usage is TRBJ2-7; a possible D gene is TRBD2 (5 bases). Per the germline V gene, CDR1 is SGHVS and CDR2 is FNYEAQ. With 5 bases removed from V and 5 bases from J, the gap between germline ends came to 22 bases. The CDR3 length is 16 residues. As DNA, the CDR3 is TGTGCCAGCAGCACCCGGCCTGGGAGTTCTTTCGACGAGCAGTACTTC. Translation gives CASSTRPGSSFDEQYF.

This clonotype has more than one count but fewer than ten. The CDR3 spells CASRTGLTQYF. In DNA, the CDR3 is TGTGCCAGCAGGACCGGGTTGACCCAGTACTTC. The chain employs TRBV2 and TRBJ2-5; the D is unclear. Trimming cost V 6 bases and J 7 bases, with 9 bases left between them. Germline CDR1 reads SNHLY; CDR2 reads FYNNEI. The CDR3 runs 11 residues.

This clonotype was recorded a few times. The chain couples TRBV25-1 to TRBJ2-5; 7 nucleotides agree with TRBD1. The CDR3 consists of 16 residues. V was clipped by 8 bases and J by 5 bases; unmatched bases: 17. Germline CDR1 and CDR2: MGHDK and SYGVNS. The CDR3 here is CASGTRSGGDSETQYF. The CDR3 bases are TGTGCCAGCGGCACCCGGTCAGGGGGTGATTCGGAGACCCAGTACTTC.

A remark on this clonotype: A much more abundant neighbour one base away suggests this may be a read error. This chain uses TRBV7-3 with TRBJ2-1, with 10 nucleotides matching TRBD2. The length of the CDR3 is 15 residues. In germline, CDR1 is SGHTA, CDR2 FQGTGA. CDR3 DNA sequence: TGTGCCAACAGCCCCGAGGCTAGCGGGGGCTATGAGCAGTTCTTC. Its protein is CANSPEASGGYEQFF.

CDR3 sequence (DNA): TGTGCCATCGGTGGGAGGGAAGCTTTCTTT. This gives the protein CAIGGREAFF. The chain uses TRBV10-3 and TRBJ1-1; D call uncertain. V was pared by 8 bases and J by 8 bases, with 9 bases between. The CDR3 runs to 10 residues. The V gene's germline CDR1 is ENHRY and CDR2 SYGVKD.

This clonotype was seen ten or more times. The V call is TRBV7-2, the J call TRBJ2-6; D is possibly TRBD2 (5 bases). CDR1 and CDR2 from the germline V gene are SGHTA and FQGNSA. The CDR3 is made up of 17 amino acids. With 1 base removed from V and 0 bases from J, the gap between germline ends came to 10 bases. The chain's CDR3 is CASSLVGVSSGANVLTF. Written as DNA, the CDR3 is TGTGCCAGCAGCTTAGTCGGGGTTTCCTCTGGGGCCAACGTCCTGACTTTC.

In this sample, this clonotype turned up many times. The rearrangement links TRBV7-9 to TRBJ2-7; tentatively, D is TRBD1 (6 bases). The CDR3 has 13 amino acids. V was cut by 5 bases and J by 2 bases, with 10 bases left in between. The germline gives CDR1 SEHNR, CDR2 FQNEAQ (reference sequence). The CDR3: CASSPRDTYEQYV. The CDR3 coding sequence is TGTGCCAGCAGCCCCCGGGACACCTACGAGCAGTACGTC.

CDR3 nucleotides: TGTGCCAGCAGCTTGCCAGGGGGGAATGAGCAGTTCTTC. Translated: CASSLPGGNEQFF. This chain uses TRBV7-9 with TRBJ2-1, with D maybe TRBD1 (7 bases). This CDR3 has 13 amino acids. V was pared by 3 bases and J by 7 bases, with 10 bases between. CDR1 and CDR2 (germline): SEHNR, FQNEAQ (reference sequence).

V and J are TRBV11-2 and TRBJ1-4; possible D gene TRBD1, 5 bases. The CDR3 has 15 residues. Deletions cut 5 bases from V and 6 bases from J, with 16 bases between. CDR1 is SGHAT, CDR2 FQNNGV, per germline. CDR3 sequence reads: CASSRPGEEDEKLFF. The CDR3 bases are TGTGCCAGCAGCCGGCCGGGGGAGGAAGATGAAAAACTGTTTTTT.

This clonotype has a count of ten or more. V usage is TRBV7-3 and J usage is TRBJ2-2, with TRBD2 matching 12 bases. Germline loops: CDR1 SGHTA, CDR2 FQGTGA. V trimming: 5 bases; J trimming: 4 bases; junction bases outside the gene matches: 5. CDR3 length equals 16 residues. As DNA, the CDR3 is TGTGCCAGCAGCCCAACTAGCGGGGGGCTCACCGGGGAGCTGTTTTTT. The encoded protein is CASSPTSGGLTGELFF.

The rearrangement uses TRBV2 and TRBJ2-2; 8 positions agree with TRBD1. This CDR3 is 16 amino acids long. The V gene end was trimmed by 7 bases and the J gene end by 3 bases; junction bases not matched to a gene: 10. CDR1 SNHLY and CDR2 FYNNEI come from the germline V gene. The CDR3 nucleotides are TGTGCCAGCACCGAAGGACAGGGCGGTGACACCGGGGAGCTGTTTTTT. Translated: CASTEGQGGDTGELFF.

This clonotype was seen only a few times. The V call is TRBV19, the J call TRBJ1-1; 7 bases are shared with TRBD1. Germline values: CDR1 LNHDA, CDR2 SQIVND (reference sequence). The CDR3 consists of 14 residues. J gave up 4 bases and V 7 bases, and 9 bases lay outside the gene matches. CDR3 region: CASNSGTVTTEAFF. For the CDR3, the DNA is TGTGCCAGTAACTCCGGGACAGTCACCACTGAAGCTTTCTTT.

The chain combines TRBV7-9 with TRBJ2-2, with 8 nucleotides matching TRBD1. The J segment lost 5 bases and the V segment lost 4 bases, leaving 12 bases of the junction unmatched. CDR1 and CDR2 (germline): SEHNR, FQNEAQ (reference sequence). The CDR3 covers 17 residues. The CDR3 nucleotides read TGTGCCAGCAGCTCGCAAACAGGGGGTAGGGGTACCGGGGAGCTGTTTTTT. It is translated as CASSSQTGGRGTGELFF.

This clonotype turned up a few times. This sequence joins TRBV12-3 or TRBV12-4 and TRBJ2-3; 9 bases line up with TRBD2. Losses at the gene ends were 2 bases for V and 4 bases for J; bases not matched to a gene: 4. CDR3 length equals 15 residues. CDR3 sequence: CASSLSGGKADTQYF. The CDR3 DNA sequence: TGTGCCAGCAGTTTAAGCGGGGGGAAGGCAGATACGCAGTATTTT.

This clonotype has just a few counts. CDR3 DNA: TGTGCCAGCAGTTACTCGTTAGGCGGAAGCCAGTCACCCCTCCACTTT. This translates into CASSYSLGGSQSPLHF. The chain couples TRBV6-5 to TRBJ1-6; D is unresolved. The germline V and J ends were trimmed by 0 bases and 10 bases, with 16 bases remaining between them. CDR1 is MNHEY, CDR2 SVGAGI, per germline. The CDR3 contains 16 residues.

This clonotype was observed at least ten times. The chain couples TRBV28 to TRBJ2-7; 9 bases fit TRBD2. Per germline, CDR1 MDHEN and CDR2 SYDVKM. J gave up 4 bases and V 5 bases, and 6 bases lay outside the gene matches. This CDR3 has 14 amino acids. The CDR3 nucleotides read TGTGCCAGCAGTCTAGGACTAGCGAAGTACGAGCAGTACGTC. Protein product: CASSLGLAKYEQYV.

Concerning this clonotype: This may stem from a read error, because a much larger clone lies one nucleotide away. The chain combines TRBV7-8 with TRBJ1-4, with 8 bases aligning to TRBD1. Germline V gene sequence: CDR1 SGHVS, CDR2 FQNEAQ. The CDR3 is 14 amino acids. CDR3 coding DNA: TGTGTCAGCAGCCCTTGGACAGGGTTTGAAAAACTGTTTTTT. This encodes CVSSPWTGFEKLFF. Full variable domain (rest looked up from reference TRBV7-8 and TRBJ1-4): GAGVSQSPRYKVAKRGQDVALRCDPISGHVSLFWYQQALGQGPEFLTYFQNEAQLDKSGLPSDRFFAERPEGSVSTLKIQRTQQEDSAVYLCVSSPWTGFEKLFFGSGTQLSVL.

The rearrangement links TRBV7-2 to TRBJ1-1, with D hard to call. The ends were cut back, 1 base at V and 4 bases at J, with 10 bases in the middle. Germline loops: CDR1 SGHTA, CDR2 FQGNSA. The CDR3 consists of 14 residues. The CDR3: CASSLGGSSTEAFF. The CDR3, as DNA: TGTGCCAGCAGCTTAGGTGGGAGTAGCACTGAAGCTTTCTTT.

Written as DNA, the CDR3 is TGCAGCGCCACAGGGGGCTCTTACGGAAACACCATATATTTT. Translated: CSATGGSYGNTIYF. V and J are TRBV29-1 and TRBJ1-3, with 9 bases that match TRBD1. This CDR3 region has 14 residues. Trimming took 7 bases from V and 4 from J; bases not matched to a gene: 8. Germline CDR1 reads SQVTM; CDR2 reads ANQGSEA. Based on the CDR3 plus reference TRBV29-1 and TRBJ1-3, the full variable domain is SAVISQKPSRDICQRGTSLTIQCQVDSQVTMMFWYRQQPGQSLTLIATANQGSEATYESGFVIDKFPISRPNLTFSTLTVSNMSPEDSSIYLCSATGGSYGNTIYFGEGSWLTVV.

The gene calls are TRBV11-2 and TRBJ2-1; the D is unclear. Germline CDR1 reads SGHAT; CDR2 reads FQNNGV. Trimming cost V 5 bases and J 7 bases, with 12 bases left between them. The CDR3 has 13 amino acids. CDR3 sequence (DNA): TGTGCCAGCAGCGTCCCGGATCCGAATGAGCAGTTCTTC. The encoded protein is CASSVPDPNEQFF.